This paragraph reports one T cell receptor beta chain. Antigen specificity is unknown. The entry originates in a study of regulatory T cells in long-lasting Graves disease. Study summary: Patients newly diagnosed with Graves' had been on antithyroid drugs for under 3 months.

Libraries of TCR beta came from iRepertoire HTBI primers plus Arm-PCR of CDR3 regions. TCRdb reprocessed the multiplex PCR reads with MiXCR, giving one entry per CDR3 protein. The data contain 350,000 to 450,000 distinct CDR3 sequences, 10% to 15% of them seen just once; the ten biggest clones take up approximately 20%. Trimming shortened V by 4 bases and J by 6 bases, and 9 bases separated the two germline ends. The CDR3 is 11 residues long. The germline V gene encodes CDR1 DFQATT and CDR2 SNEGSKA (reference sequence). Study-level points and caveats: Those with persistent Graves' had less TCR diversity than newly diagnosed patients.

Stated time point: newly diagnosed GD, antithyroid drugs for less than 3 months. Scientists built the TCR library using RNA that was extracted from PBMCs. The same specimen was also included in a second study, on T cells in Graves' hyperthyroidism and ophthalmopathy. That report notes: The HTBI primer set served for first-round RT-PCR of the TCR CDR3.

The sequencing here drew on peripheral blood mononuclear cells (PBMCs), taken at new diagnosis, from a patient treated with antithyroid drugs. The genes are TRBV20-1 and TRBJ1-2; D unclear. The sequence came from a woman aged 18-30 years with Graves disease. Here the CDR3 reads CSATRDDGYTF. CDR3 DNA sequence: TGCAGTGCTACCCGCGACGATGGCTACACCTTC.